This TCR beta chain was recovered during a study of long-term antiretroviral therapy in people with HIV. Study observations and caveats: ART-treated samples gained diversity yet remained below transplant donor controls.

The CDR3 runs to 15 residues. V lost 4 bases to trimming and J lost 2 bases, with 14 bases between them. The germline CDR1 and CDR2 sequences are MDHEN and SYDVKM. The run of the v3.0 immunoSEQ assay was at survey level. The table came from immunoSEQ multiplex PCR; TCRdb's copy has only in-frame clones and leaves some out. The table includes around 31,000 clones, about 88% detected once. As for this clone: Its antigen is undetermined.

Specimen: unsorted PBMCs, collected roughly 5 years before starting antiretroviral therapy. This sequence was found in a man over 45 with HIV. V is TRBV28 and J is TRBJ1-2, with D perhaps TRBD1 (6 bases). CDR3 in DNA: TGTGCCAGCAGTTCACCTACAGGGACCAACTATGGCTACACCTTC. This encodes CASSSPTGTNYGYTF.